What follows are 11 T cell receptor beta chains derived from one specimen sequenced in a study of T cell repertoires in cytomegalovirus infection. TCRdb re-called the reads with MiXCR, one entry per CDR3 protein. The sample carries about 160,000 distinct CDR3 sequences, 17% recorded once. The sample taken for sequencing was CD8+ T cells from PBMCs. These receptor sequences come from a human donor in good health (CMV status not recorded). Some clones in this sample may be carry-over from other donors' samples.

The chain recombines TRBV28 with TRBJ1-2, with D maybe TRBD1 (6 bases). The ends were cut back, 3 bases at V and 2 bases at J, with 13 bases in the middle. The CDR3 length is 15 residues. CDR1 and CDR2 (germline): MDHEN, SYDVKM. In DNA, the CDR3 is TGTGCCAGCAGTTTCACCGTCAGGGGCAACTATGGCTACACCTTC. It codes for CASSFTVRGNYGYTF.

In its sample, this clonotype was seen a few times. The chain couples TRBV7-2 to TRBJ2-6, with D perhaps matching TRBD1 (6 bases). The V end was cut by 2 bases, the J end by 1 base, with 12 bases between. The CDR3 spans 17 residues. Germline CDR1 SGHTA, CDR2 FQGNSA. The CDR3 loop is CASSLSDRQSGANVLTF. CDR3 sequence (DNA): TGTGCCAGCAGCTTAAGCGACAGGCAATCTGGGGCCAACGTCCTGACTTTC.

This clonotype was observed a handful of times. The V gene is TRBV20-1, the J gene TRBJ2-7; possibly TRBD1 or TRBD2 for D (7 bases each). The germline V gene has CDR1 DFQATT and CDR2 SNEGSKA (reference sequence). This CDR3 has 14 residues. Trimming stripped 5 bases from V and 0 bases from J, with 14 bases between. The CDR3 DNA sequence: TGCAGTGCTCCAGGGGGGGACTACTCCTACGAGCAGTACTTC. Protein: CSAPGGDYSYEQYF.

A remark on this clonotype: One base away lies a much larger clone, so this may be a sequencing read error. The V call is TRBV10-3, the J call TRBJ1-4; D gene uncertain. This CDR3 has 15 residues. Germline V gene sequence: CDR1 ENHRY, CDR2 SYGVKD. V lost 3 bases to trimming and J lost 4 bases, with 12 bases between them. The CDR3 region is CAISDPTRSNEKLFF. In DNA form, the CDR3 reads TGTGCCATCAGTGACCCCACGCGAAGTAATGAAAAACTGTTTTTT.

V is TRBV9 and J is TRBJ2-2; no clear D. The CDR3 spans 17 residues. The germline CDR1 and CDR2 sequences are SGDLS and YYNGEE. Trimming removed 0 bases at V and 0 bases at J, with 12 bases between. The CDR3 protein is CASSVDRANANTGELFF. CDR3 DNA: TGTGCCAGCAGCGTAGATCGGGCTAACGCGAACACCGGGGAGCTGTTTTTT.

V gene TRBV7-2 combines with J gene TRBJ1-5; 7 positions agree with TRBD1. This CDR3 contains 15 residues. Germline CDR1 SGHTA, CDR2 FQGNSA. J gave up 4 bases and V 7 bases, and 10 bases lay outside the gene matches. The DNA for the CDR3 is TGTGCCAGCACCTCGACAGGGAACCGGAATCAGCCCCAGCATTTT. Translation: CASTSTGNRNQPQHF.

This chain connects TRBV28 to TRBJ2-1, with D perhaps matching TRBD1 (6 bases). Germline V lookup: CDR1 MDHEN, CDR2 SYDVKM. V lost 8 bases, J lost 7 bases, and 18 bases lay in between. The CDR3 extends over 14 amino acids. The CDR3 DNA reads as TGTGCCAGCCAGGGGCCATCTCCGCGGAATGAGCAGTTCTTC. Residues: CASQGPSPRNEQFF.

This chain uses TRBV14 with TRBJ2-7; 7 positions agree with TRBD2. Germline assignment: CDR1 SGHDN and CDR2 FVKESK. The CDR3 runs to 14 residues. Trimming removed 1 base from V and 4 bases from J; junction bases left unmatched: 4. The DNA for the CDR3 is TGTGCCAGCAGCCAAGGCCGGGGAGGGTACGAGCAGTACTTC. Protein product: CASSQGRGGYEQYF.

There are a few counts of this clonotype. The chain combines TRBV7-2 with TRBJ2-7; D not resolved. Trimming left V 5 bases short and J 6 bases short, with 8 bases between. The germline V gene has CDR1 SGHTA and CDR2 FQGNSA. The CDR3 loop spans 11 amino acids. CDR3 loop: CASSTSTEQYF. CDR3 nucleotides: TGTGCCAGCAGCACCTCGACCGAGCAGTACTTC.

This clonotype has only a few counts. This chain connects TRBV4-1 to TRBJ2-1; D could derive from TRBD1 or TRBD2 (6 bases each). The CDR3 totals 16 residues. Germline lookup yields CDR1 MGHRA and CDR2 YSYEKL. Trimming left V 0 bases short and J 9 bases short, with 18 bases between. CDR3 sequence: CASSQDWPGAQGEQFF. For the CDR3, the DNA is TGCGCCAGCAGCCAAGATTGGCCGGGGGCTCAAGGTGAGCAGTTCTTC.

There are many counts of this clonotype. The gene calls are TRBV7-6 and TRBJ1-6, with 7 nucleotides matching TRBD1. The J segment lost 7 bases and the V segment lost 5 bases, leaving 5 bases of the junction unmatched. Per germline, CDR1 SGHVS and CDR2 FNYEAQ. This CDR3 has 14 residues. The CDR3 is CASSRGQQNSPLHF. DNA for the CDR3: TGTGCCAGCAGCCGGGGACAGCAGAATTCACCCCTCCACTTT.